These 12 T cell receptor beta chains were all obtained from the same sample, sequenced in a study of T cell repertoires in cytomegalovirus infection. TCRdb redid the calling of the reads with MiXCR, one entry per CDR3 protein. In the table there are 450,000 to 600,000 distinct CDR3 sequences, around 11% of which are singletons. The sequencing sample was made of PBMCs. The origin of the receptors is a human donor in good health (CMV status not recorded). Some clones in this sample may be carry-over from other donors' samples.

The chain recombines TRBV14 with TRBJ1-4, with D uncertain. V was clipped by 4 bases and J by 6 bases, with 21 bases between them. CDR3 length equals 17 residues. The germline V gene has CDR1 SGHDN and CDR2 FVKESK. CDR3 DNA: TGTGCCAGCAGCCCCAGTTTCCCGGGAGCCGGAGATGAAAAACTGTTTTTT. Protein: CASSPSFPGAGDEKLFF.

This clonotype occurred many times. V gene TRBV7-2 combines with J gene TRBJ2-5; D is unclear. The CDR3 is made up of 15 amino acids. Trimming pared 1 base from V and 5 bases from J, leaving 14 bases between. In germline, CDR1 is SGHTA, CDR2 FQGNSA. Here the CDR3 DNA reads TGTGCCAGCAGCTTAGTAGTTGGCTCTCGGGAGACCCAGTACTTC. It is translated as CASSLVVGSRETQYF.

In this sample, this clonotype turned up many times. This chain links TRBV28 with TRBJ1-6; D possibly corresponds to TRBD1 (5 bases). The germline CDR1 and CDR2 sequences are MDHEN and SYDVKM. The CDR3 covers 15 residues. Trimming removed 0 bases from V and 8 bases from J, with 11 bases in between. The CDR3 is CASSLWTDRDSPLHF. The CDR3 DNA sequence: TGTGCCAGCAGTTTATGGACAGATAGGGATTCACCCCTCCACTTT. The full variable domain, completed using reference TRBV28 and TRBJ1-6, is DVKVTQSSRYLVKRTGEKVFLECVQDMDHENMFWYRQDPGLGLRLIYFSYDVKMKEKGDIPEGYSVSREKKERFSLILESASTNQTSMYLCASSLWTDRDSPLHFGNGTRLTVT.

At least ten counts were recorded for this clonotype. The rearrangement uses TRBV12-3 or TRBV12-4 and TRBJ1-2, with D perhaps TRBD1 (5 bases). This CDR3 contains 16 residues. With 5 bases removed from V and 4 bases from J, the gap between germline ends came to 20 bases. The CDR3 loop is CASSLSGTAKFYGYTF. Written as DNA, the CDR3 is TGTGCCAGCAGTCTATCCGGGACGGCGAAATTCTATGGCTACACCTTC.

This clonotype has a handful of counts. This chain connects TRBV2 to TRBJ2-2; D is uncertain. The CDR3 has 13 residues. Germline loops: CDR1 SNHLY, CDR2 FYNNEI. Trimming left V 3 bases short and J 4 bases short, with 6 bases between. The DNA for the CDR3 is TGTGCCAGCAGTGAGGAAGCCACCGGGGAGCTGTTTTTT. Its translation: CASSEEATGELFF. Using reference TRBV2 and TRBJ2-2 for the parts outside the CDR3, the full variable domain is EPEVTQTPSHQVTQMGQEVILRCVPISNHLYFYWYRQILGQKVEFLVSFYNNEISEKSEIFDDQFSVERPDGSNFTLKIRSTKLEDSAMYFCASSEEATGELFFGEGSRLTVL.

This clonotype was observed at least ten times. The chain combines TRBV29-1 with TRBJ2-2; D may match TRBD1 or TRBD2 (5 bases each). Looked up from germline, CDR1 is SQVTM and CDR2 is ANQGSEA. V was pared by 4 bases and J by 6 bases, with 18 bases between. CDR3 length: 15 residues. The CDR3 sequence: CSVVARAEGSGELFF. The CDR3, as DNA: TGCAGCGTTGTTGCTCGGGCCGAGGGGTCCGGGGAGCTGTTTTTT.

The chain carries TRBV3-1 and TRBJ2-5, with 10 bases lining up with TRBD2. V dropped 1 base and J dropped 4; count of bases not matched to a gene: 9. This CDR3 comprises 17 residues. Germline CDR1 LGHDT, CDR2 YNNKEL (reference sequence). For the CDR3, the DNA is TGTGCCAGCAGCCAAGCCCCTAGCGGGGGTTGGGGAGAGACCCAGTACTTC. This gives the protein CASSQAPSGGWGETQYF.

The CDR3 loop reads CSATGPTNEKLFF. The CDR3 nucleotides are TGCAGTGCTACAGGGCCAACTAATGAAAAACTGTTTTTT. J is TRBJ1-4 and V is TRBV20-1; D may be TRBD1 (5 bases). Germline V CDR1 and CDR2: DFQATT, SNEGSKA (reference sequence). The CDR3 has 13 residues. Deletions cut 4 bases from V and 0 bases from J, with 6 bases between.

This clonotype was counted ten times or more. The CDR3 region has the DNA TGCGCCAGCAGCTGGGGGACACCATCCTACAATGAGCAGTTCTTC. Translating gives CASSWGTPSYNEQFF. The genes are TRBV5-1 and TRBJ2-1; D possibly corresponds to TRBD1 (6 bases). The CDR3 is 15 residues long. V was cut by 3 bases and J by 1 base, with 11 bases left in between. The germline gives CDR1 SGHRS, CDR2 YFSETQ.

This clonotype appeared many times. This chain links TRBV5-1 with TRBJ1-5, with 8 nucleotides matching TRBD1. V was clipped by 4 bases and J by 5 bases; unmatched bases: 5. Germline V CDR1 and CDR2: SGHRS, YFSETQ. The CDR3 is 14 amino acids. CDR3 in amino acids: CASSRSGGDQPQHF. CDR3 nucleotide sequence: TGCGCCAGCAGCCGATCAGGGGGCGATCAGCCCCAGCATTTT.

This clonotype showed up just a few times. A read error may be the cause here, since a much bigger clone is one base away. The CDR3 DNA follows: TGTGCCAGCAGCACAGGGTCCTCTGGAAACACCATATATTTT. This encodes CASSTGSSGNTIYF. V gene TRBV25-1 combines with J gene TRBJ1-3, with a tentative D call TRBD1 (6 bases). In germline, CDR1 is MGHDK, CDR2 SYGVNS. The germline V and J ends were trimmed by 6 bases and 0 bases, with 9 bases remaining between them. The CDR3 is made up of 14 amino acids.

This clonotype occurred many times. The V and J genes are TRBV23-1 and TRBJ1-5; D gene uncertain. TRBV23-1 belongs to the ORF category, with a function that is uncertain. Between the trimmed V and J ends, which lost 4 bases and 5 bases, there was a span of 6 bases. This CDR3 is 12 amino acids long. This chain's CDR3 is CASSRPHQPQHF. DNA of the CDR3: TGCGCCAGCAGTCGGCCGCATCAGCCCCAGCATTTT.